This TCR beta chain comes out of a study of vaccination effects on CD4 cells after COVID-19. General study findings and limits: The study had few convalescent patients and no early post-infection timepoints.

The repertoire was sequenced with immunoSEQ multiplex PCR; TCRdb's copy has only in-frame clones and lacks some. The sample shows 71,000 or so clones, roughly 70% of them seen only once. CDR3 length: 14 residues. The germline V and J ends were trimmed by 4 bases and 4 bases, with 14 bases remaining between them. Germline assignment: CDR1 SGHRS and CDR2 YFSETQ. Viral peptide pool expansion of antigen-specific CD4+ T cells preceded sequencing in the ViraFEST assay. Researchers isolated CD4+ T cells once roughly ten days of culture had elapsed. Nucleocapsid antibodies stayed negative before and after vaccination, showing no earlier SARS-CoV-2 infection. Concerning this clone itself: Antigen: not known.

This sequence originates from a human donor who received a COVID-19 vaccine. The chain joins TRBV5-1 to TRBJ2-5; a possible D gene is TRBD2 (6 bases). Material: CD4+ T cells from PBMCs cultured with HCoV-OC43 spike peptides, obtained before COVID-19 vaccination. Subset noted: HCoV-OC43 spike overlapping peptide pool stimulation. In nucleotides, the CDR3 is TGCGCCAGCAGCCCCGCGGGGTGGCGAGAGACCCAGTACTTC. Translation: CASSPAGWRETQYF. Complete variable domain (other parts from reference TRBV5-1 and TRBJ2-5): KAGVTQTPRYLIKTRGQQVTLSCSPISGHRSVSWYQQTPGQGLQFLFEYFSETQRNKGNFPGRFSGRQFSNSRSEMNVSTLELGDSALYLCASSPAGWRETQYFGPGTRLLVL.